The TCR beta chain under discussion was sequenced for a study of control samples from healthy donors and cancer patients. On this clone itself: Different DNA sequences within this sample yield the same CDR3.

The CDR3 totals 16 residues. Germline CDR1 reads SGHTS; CDR2 reads YDEGEE. Deletions cut 4 bases from V and 5 bases from J, with 19 bases between. Repertoires were generated with immunoSEQ multiplex PCR, while TCRdb's copy carries only in-frame clones and drops some. The table has over 100,000 clones, about 90% seen once. The origin of this receptor is a woman younger than 35 in good health. Specimen: blood. The chain joins TRBV5-8 to TRBJ2-1; no definite D call. The CDR3: CASSRVPAGTNNEQFF. CDR3 bases: TGTGCCAGCAGCCGTGTACCGGCCGGAACAAACAATGAGCAGTTCTTC.